This passage covers 11 T cell receptor beta chains from one sample sequenced in a study of cytomegalovirus exposure and HLA in healthy donors. The study ran its PCR with 60 Vbeta and 13 Jbeta primers. Profiled with immunoSEQ multiplex PCR; TCRdb holds only in-frame clones, not every one. Of about 170,000 clones listed, more than 70% are singletons. Sequences were obtained from PBMCs. The source is a male donor in good health and CMV-seronegative.

The chain uses TRBV25-1 and TRBJ1-2; 10 nucleotides align to TRBD1. Germline CDR1 and CDR2: MGHDK and SYGVNS. The CDR3 runs 13 residues. The CDR3 DNA is TGTGTGACCCTGGGACAGGGGAACTATGGCTACACCTTC. Encoded protein: CVTLGQGNYGYTF.

This rearrangement joins TRBV19 to TRBJ2-1; tentatively, D is TRBD2 (5 bases). The V and J ends lost 4 bases and 3 bases respectively, with 10 bases between them. Looked up from germline, CDR1 is LNHDA and CDR2 is SQIVND (reference sequence). This CDR3 is 14 amino acids long. CDR3 DNA sequence: TGTGCCAGTAGTACAACGACTAACTACAATGAGCAGTTCTTC. The encoded protein is CASSTTTNYNEQFF.

This clone has only one observation. V is TRBV28 and J is TRBJ2-7; a weak D match, TRBD2 (6 bases). Germline V gene sequence: CDR1 MDHEN, CDR2 SYDVKM. V was trimmed by 6 bases and J by 3 bases, leaving 18 bases between them. The CDR3 consists of 15 residues. CDR3 sequence (DNA): TGTGCCAGCAGAACCTCGGGGGTAGGCATCTACGAGCAGTACTTC. Its translation is CASRTSGVGIYEQYF. The full variable domain, rest sourced from reference TRBV28 and TRBJ2-7, is DVKVTQSSRYLVKRTGEKVFLECVQDMDHENMFWYRQDPGLGLRLIYFSYDVKMKEKGDIPEGYSVSREKKERFSLILESASTNQTSMYLCASRTSGVGIYEQYFGPGTRLTVT.

V gene TRBV28 combines with J gene TRBJ2-1; a weak D match, TRBD1 (6 bases). The germline gives CDR1 MDHEN, CDR2 SYDVKM. The CDR3 consists of 11 residues. Trimming took 10 bases from V and 8 from J, leaving 12 bases between them. In DNA form, the CDR3 reads TGTGCCACTCTCAGGGGAGATGAGCAGTTCTTC. This gives the protein CATLRGDEQFF.

The chain carries TRBV7-6 and TRBJ1-2; the match to TRBD1 covers 12 bases. CDR1 is SGHVS, CDR2 FNYEAQ, per germline. V gave up 4 bases and J gave up 7 bases; unmatched junction bases: 7. There are 15 residues in the CDR3. CDR3 nucleotide sequence: TGTGCCAGCAGCTCCAGTAGGGACAGGGGGCTTGGCTACACCTTC. Translated, it gives CASSSSRDRGLGYTF.

The V gene is TRBV2, the J gene TRBJ2-3, with D possibly matching TRBD1 (7 bases). CDR3 length: 15 residues. Trimming stripped 3 bases from V and 6 bases from J, with 16 bases between. The germline gives CDR1 SNHLY, CDR2 FYNNEI. Written as DNA, the CDR3 is TGTGCCAGCAGTGACAGGGGGGCCTCTGAGGATACGCAGTATTTT. Translation gives CASSDRGASEDTQYF.

The table lists this clone with a count of one. The chain recombines TRBV12-5 with TRBJ1-1; maybe TRBD1 (5 bases). The CDR3 has 14 residues. Germline CDR1 and CDR2: LGHNT and FRNRAP. Trimming shortened V by 0 bases and J by 4 bases, and 9 bases separated the two germline ends. The CDR3 here is CASGLVQVGTEAFF. CDR3 nucleotide sequence: TGTGCTAGTGGTTTGGTACAGGTGGGCACTGAAGCTTTCTTT.

The chain recombines TRBV9 with TRBJ1-1, with a weak D call TRBD1 (5 bases). Germline V gene lookup returns CDR1 SGDLS and CDR2 YYNGEE. There are 13 residues in the CDR3. Trimming pared 0 bases from V and 9 bases from J, leaving 12 bases between. CDR3 bases: TGTGCCAGCAGCGTAGCACCGGGACTACAAGCTTTCTTT. Amino acid sequence: CASSVAPGLQAFF.

This clone has more than one count but fewer than ten. CDR3 sequence (DNA): TGTGCCAGCAGCTTAACTAGCGATCATGGCACAGATACGCAGTATTTT. It translates to CASSLTSDHGTDTQYF. The V call is TRBV7-3, the J call TRBJ2-3; tentatively, D is TRBD2 (5 bases). From germline, CDR1 is SGHTA and CDR2 FQGTGA. Trimming removed 0 bases at V and 1 base at J, with 11 bases between. There are 16 residues in the CDR3.

V is TRBV4-2 and J is TRBJ2-5; 8 bases line up with TRBD2. The CDR3 sequence is 15 residues long. In germline, CDR1 is LGHNA, CDR2 YNFKEQ. V lost 2 bases, J lost 2 bases, and 4 bases stayed unmatched. CDR3 residues: CASSQPGTSQETQYF. DNA for the CDR3: TGTGCCAGCAGCCAACCCGGGACTAGTCAAGAGACCCAGTACTTC.

This clone was detected only a few times. The chain has TRBV19 and TRBJ1-4; 7 bases match TRBD1. Unmatched junction bases numbered 8, after V lost 4 bases and J lost 0 bases. Germline V gene sequence: CDR1 LNHDA, CDR2 SQIVND (reference sequence). The CDR3 runs 17 residues. The CDR3 bases are TGTGCCAGTAGTAGCGGGACAGTTTATGCAACTAATGAAAAACTGTTTTTT. Encoded protein: CASSSGTVYATNEKLFF.